Listed here are 7 T cell receptor beta chains from one sample, sequenced in a study of beta chain features in type 1 diabetes. All of the isolated RNA was reverse transcribed, so expressed TCRB transcripts were sequenced. Clones were sequenced by immunoSEQ multiplex PCR, and TCRdb holds only the in-frame ones, with some missing. The sample contains 900,000 or so clones, roughly 15% of which appear only once. The specimen sequenced was naive CD4+ T cells from blood. The receptors stem from a woman aged 18 to 35 in good health.

The chain combines TRBV5-1 with TRBJ2-5; 7 bases agree with TRBD2. V dropped 4 bases and J dropped 1; count of bases not matched to a gene: 7. Germline V lookup: CDR1 SGHRS, CDR2 YFSETQ. The CDR3 consists of 15 residues. The chain's CDR3 is CASSGSIAGQETQYF. Written as DNA, the CDR3 is TGCGCCAGCAGCGGTTCCATAGCGGGCCAAGAGACCCAGTACTTC.

V gene TRBV6-6 combines with J gene TRBJ2-3; D is undetermined. Per germline, CDR1 MNHNY and CDR2 SVGAGI (reference sequence). V was pared by 7 bases and J by 0 bases, with 8 bases between. The CDR3 runs to 13 residues. The chain's CDR3 is CASKTPSTDTQYF. In DNA, the CDR3 is TGTGCCAGCAAGACCCCTAGCACAGATACGCAGTATTTT.

This clone has a handful of counts. J is TRBJ1-4 and V is TRBV7-2, with 7 positions matching TRBD1. This CDR3 comprises 13 residues. The J segment lost 13 bases and the V segment lost 5 bases, leaving 10 bases of the junction unmatched. The germline gives CDR1 SGHTA, CDR2 FQGNSA. The CDR3 DNA reads TGTGCCAGCAGCATAGACAGGGCCCGGTCACTGTTTTTT. Translating it yields CASSIDRARSLFF.

J is TRBJ2-3 and V is TRBV27, with 7 positions matching TRBD2. The CDR3 runs to 14 residues. Germline V CDR1 and CDR2: MNHEY, SMNVEV (reference sequence). Unmatched junction bases numbered 8, after V lost 9 bases and J lost 2 bases. The DNA of the CDR3 is TGTGCCAGTAAGACAGCGGGACTCACAGATACGCAGTATTTT. Its protein is CASKTAGLTDTQYF.

This clone was counted only a few times. The chain couples TRBV5-1 to TRBJ2-3; TRBD2 matches 7 bases. CDR1 and CDR2 from the germline V gene are SGHRS and YFSETQ. V gave up 4 bases and J gave up 6 bases; unmatched junction bases: 2. This CDR3 region has 12 residues. The CDR3 sequence: CASSPAGDTQYF. CDR3 DNA sequence: TGCGCCAGCAGCCCAGCGGGGGATACGCAGTATTTT.

The chain combines TRBV28 with TRBJ2-1; 9 bases match TRBD1. J was trimmed by 1 base and V by 7 bases; bases with no gene match: 8. The CDR3 consists of 16 residues. Germline V gives CDR1 MDHEN, CDR2 SYDVKM. CDR3 nucleotide sequence: TGTGCCAGCATATCACGGACAGGGGAATCCTACAATGAGCAGTTCTTC. Encoded protein: CASISRTGESYNEQFF.

The V and J genes are TRBV7-9 and TRBJ2-1; 9 bases map to TRBD2. Germline V gene sequence: CDR1 SEHNR, CDR2 FQNEAQ (reference sequence). V was pared by 7 bases and J by 8 bases, with 15 bases of the junction left unmatched. This CDR3 comprises 16 residues. CDR3 in DNA: TGTGCCAGCAAAAAAGGGGACCTTAGCGGGAGCTATGAGCAGTTCTTC. Translation gives CASKKGDLSGSYEQFF.